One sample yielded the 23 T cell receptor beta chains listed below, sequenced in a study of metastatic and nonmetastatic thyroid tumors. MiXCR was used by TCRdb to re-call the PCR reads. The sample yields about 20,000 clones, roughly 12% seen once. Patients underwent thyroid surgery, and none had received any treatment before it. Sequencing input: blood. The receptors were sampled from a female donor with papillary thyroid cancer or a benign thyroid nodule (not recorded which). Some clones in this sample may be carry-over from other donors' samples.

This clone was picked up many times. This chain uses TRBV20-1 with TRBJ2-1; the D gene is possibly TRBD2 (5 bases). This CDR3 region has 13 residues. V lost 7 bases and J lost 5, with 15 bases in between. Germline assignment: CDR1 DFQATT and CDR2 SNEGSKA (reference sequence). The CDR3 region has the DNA TGCAGTGTTGGAGGCCTAGGGAACAATGAGCAGTTCTTC. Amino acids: CSVGGLGNNEQFF.

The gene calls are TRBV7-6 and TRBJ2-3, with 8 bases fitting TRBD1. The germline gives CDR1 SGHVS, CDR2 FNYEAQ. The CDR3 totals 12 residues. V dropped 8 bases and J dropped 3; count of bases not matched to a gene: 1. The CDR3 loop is CASGQGTDTQYF. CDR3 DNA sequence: TGTGCCAGCGGACAGGGAACAGATACGCAGTATTTT.

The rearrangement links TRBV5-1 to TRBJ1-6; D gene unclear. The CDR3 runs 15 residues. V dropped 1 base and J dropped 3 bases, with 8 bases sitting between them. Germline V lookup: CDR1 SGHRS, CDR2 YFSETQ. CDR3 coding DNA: TGCGCCAGCAGCTTGACTAAGGGCTATAATTCACCCCTCCACTTT. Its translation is CASSLTKGYNSPLHF.

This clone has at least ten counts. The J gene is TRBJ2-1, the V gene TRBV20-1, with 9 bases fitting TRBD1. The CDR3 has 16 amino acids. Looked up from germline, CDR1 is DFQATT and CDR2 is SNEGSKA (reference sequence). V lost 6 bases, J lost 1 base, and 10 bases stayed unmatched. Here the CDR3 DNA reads TGCAGTGCCCCGTATCGGACAGGGGCTTCCTACAATGAGCAGTTCTTC. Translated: CSAPYRTGASYNEQFF.

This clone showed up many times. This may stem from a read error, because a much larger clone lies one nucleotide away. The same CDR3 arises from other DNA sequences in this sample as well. The CDR3 protein is CASSGEGGVNQPQHF. In DNA form, the CDR3 reads TGTGCCAGCAGTGGAGAAGGGGGAGTCAATCAACCCCAGCATTTT. J is TRBJ1-5 and V is TRBV6-1; a weak D match, TRBD1 (6 bases). The CDR3 totals 15 residues. In germline, CDR1 is MNHNS, CDR2 SASEGT.

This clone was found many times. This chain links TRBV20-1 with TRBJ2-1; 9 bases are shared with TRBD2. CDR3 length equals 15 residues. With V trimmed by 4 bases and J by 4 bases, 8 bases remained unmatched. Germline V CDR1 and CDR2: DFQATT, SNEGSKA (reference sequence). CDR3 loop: CSAMRTSDDYNEQFF. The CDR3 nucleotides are TGCAGTGCTATGCGGACTAGCGACGATTACAATGAGCAGTTCTTC.

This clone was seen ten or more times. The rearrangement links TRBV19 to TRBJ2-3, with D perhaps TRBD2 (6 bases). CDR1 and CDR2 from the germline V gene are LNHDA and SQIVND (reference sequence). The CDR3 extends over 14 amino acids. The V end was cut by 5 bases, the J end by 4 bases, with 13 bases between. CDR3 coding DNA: TGTGCCAGTAGTGCAACGGGAGAGCCAGATACGCAGTATTTT. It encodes CASSATGEPDTQYF.

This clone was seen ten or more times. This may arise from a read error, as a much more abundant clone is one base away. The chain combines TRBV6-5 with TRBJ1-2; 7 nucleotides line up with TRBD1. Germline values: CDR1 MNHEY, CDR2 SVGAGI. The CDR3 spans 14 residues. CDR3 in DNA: TGTGCCAGCAGTCACTCGACAGGGATCTATGGCTACACCTTC. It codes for CASSHSTGIYGYTF.

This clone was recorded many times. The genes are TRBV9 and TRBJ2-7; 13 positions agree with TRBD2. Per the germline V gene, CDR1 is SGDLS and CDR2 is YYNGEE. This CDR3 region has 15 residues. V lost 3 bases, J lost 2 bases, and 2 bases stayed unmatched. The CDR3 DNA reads TGTGCCAGCAGCGGGACTAGCGGGAGTACCTACGAGCAGTACTTC. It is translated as CASSGTSGSTYEQYF. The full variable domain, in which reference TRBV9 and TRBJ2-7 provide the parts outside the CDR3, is DSGVTQTPKHLITATGQRVTLRCSPRSGDLSVYWYQQSLDQGLQFLIQYYNGEERAKGNILERFSAQQFPDLHSELNLSSLELGDSALYFCASSGTSGSTYEQYFGPGTRLTVT.

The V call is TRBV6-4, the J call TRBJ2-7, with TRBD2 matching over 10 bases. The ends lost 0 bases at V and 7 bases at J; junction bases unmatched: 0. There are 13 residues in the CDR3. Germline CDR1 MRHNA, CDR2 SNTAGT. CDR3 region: CASSDSAGGEQYF. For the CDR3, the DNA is TGTGCCAGCAGTGACTCAGCGGGAGGGGAGCAGTACTTC.

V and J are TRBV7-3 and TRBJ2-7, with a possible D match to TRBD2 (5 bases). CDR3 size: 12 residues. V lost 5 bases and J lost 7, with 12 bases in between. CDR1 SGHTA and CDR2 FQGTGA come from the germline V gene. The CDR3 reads CASSNGNGEQYF. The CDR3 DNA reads TGTGCCAGCAGCAACGGGAATGGGGAGCAGTACTTC.

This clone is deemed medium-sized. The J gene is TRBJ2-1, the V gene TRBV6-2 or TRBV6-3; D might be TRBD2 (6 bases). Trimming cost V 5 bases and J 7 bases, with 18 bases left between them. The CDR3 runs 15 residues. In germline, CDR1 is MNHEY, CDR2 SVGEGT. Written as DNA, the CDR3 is TGTGCCAGCAGTCCGGCGGGGACTCTTTGGAATGAGCAGTTCTTC. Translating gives CASSPAGTLWNEQFF.

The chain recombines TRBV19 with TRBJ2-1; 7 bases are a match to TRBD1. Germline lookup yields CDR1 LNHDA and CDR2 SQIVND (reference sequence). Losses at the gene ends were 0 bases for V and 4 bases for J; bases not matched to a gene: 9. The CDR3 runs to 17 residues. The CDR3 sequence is CASSIDLETGTYNEQFF. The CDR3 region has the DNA TGTGCCAGTAGTATAGATCTGGAGACAGGGACGTACAATGAGCAGTTCTTC.

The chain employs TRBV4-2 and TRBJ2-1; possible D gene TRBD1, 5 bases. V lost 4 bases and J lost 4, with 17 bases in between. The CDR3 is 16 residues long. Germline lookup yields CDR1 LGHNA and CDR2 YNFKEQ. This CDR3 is CASSLAQTALYNEQFF. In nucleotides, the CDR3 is TGTGCCAGCAGCCTTGCACAGACAGCCTTATACAATGAGCAGTTCTTC.

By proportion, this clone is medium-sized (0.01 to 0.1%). The DNA for the CDR3 is TGTGCCAGCAGCCCAGCCGGGACGGATGGCTACACCTTC. Translated: CASSPAGTDGYTF. V gene TRBV28 combines with J gene TRBJ1-2; tentative D call: TRBD1 (5 bases). This CDR3 comprises 13 residues. Trimming removed 6 bases at V and 6 bases at J, with 14 bases between. Germline V gene lookup returns CDR1 MDHEN and CDR2 SYDVKM.

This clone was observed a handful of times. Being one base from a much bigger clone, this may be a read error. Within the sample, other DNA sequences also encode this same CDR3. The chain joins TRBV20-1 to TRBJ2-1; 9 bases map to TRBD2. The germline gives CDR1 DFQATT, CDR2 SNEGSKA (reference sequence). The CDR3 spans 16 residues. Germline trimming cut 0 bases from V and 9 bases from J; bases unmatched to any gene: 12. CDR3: CSARDALAGGYGEQFF. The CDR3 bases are TGCAGTGCTAGAGATGCGCTGGCGGGAGGGTATGGTGAGCAGTTCTTC.

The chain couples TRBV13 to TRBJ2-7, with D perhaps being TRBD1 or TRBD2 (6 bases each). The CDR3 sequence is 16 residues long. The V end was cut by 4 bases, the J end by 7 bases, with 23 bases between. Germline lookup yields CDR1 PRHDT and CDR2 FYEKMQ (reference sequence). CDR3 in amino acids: CASSYGQRARGGEQYF. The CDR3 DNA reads TGTGCCAGCAGCTACGGACAGAGGGCCCGAGGGGGGGAGCAGTACTTC.

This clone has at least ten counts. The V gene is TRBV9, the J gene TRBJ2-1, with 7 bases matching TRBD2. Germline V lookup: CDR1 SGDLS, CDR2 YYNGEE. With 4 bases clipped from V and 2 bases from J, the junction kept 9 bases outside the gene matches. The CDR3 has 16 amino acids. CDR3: CASSKRDYITYNEQFF. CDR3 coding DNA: TGTGCCAGCAGCAAACGGGACTACATAACCTACAATGAGCAGTTCTTC.

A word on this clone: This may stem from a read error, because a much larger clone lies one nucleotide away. DNA for the CDR3: TGTGCCAGCAGCCAACCCGGGACAGCGAACTCCTACGAGCAGTACTTC. Translated, it gives CASSQPGTANSYEQYF. The chain has TRBV3-1 and TRBJ2-7; TRBD1 aligns across 7 bases. The trim removed 2 bases at V and 0 bases at J, leaving 7 bases unmatched. From germline, CDR1 is LGHDT and CDR2 YNNKEL (reference sequence). This CDR3 is built from 16 residues.

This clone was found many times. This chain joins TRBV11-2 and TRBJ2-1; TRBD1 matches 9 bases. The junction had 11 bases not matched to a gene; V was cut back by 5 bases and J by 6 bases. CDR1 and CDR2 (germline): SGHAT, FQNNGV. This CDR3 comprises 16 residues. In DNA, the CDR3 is TGTGCCAGCAGCCCCCAGACAGGGGGGACCACCAATGAGCAGTTCTTC. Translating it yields CASSPQTGGTTNEQFF.

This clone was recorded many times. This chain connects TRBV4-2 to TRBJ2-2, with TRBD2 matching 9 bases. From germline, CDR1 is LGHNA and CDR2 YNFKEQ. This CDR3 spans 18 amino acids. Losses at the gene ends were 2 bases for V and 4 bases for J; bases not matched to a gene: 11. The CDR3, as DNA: TGTGCCAGCAGCCAACCCGGGGTAGCGGGAGACCTCACCGGGGAGCTGTTTTTT. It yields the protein CASSQPGVAGDLTGELFF.

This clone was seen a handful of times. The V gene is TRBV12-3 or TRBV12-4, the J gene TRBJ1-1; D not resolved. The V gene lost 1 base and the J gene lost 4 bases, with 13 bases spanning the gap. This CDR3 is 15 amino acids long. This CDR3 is CASSLDSRLATEAFF. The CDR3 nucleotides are TGTGCCAGCAGTTTAGATTCGAGGTTGGCCACTGAAGCTTTCTTT.

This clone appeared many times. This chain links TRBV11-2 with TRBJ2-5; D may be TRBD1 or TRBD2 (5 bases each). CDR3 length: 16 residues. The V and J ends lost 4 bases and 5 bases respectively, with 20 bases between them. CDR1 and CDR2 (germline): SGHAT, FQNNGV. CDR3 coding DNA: TGTGCCAGCAGCTGGGACGGGGCCGCCTCCAGGGAGACCCAGTACTTC. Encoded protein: CASSWDGAASRETQYF.